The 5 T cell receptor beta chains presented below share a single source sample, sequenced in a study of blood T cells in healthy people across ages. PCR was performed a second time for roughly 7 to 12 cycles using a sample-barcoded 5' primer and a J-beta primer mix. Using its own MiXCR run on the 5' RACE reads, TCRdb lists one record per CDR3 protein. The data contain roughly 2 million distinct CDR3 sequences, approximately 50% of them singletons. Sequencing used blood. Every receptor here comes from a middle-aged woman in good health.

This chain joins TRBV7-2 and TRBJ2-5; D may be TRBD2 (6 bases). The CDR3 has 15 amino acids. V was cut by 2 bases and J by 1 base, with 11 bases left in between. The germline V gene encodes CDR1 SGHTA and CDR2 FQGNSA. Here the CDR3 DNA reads TGTGCCAGCAGCTTAAACCTGGGGGGCCAAGAGACCCAGTACTTC. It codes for CASSLNLGGQETQYF.

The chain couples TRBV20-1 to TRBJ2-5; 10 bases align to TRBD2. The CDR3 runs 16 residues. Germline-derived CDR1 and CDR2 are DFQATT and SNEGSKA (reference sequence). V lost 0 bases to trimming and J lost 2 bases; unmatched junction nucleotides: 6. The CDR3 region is CSARDPTSGPQETQYF. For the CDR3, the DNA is TGCAGTGCTAGAGATCCGACTAGCGGGCCTCAAGAGACCCAGTACTTC.

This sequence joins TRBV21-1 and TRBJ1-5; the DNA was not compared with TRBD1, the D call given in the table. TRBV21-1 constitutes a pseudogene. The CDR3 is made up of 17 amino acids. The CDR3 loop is CASSTGGQGRGNQPQHF. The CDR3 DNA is TGTGCCAGCAGCACGGGGGGACAGGGTAGAGGCAATCAGCCCCAGCATTTT.

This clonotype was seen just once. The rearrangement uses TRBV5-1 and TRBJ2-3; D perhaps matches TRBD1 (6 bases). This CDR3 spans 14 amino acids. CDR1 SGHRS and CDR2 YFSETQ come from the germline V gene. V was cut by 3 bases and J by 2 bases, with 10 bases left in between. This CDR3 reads CASSSTGNTDTQYF. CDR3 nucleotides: TGCGCCAGCAGCTCGACAGGAAACACAGATACGCAGTATTTT.

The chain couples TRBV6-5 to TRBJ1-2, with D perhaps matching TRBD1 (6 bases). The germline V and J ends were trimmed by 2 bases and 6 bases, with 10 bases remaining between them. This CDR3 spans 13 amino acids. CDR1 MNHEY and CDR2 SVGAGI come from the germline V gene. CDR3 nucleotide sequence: TGTGCCAGCAGTTACGAGGGGGGTGATGGCTACACCTTC. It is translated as CASSYEGGDGYTF.